This is a list of T cell receptor beta chains from one sample in a study of control samples from healthy donors and cancer patients. Sequenced by immunoSEQ multiplex PCR; TCRdb stores in-frame clones only, minus some. The sample gives about 58,000 clones, 80% to 90% of which show up once; approximately 11% is in the top ten. The sequencing input was PBMCs. These receptors all come from an older woman with lung cancer. Each CDR3 is given with its conserved first and last residue. The D gene is left open where the match is weak. Clone sizes are given selectively: once, few, many, or a class where the clone is expanded.

v_gene	j_gene	abundance	d_gene	CDR3aa	CDR3nt
TRBV1	TRBJ2-1	-	-	CTSSKSPGTSSNEQFF	TGCACCAGCAGCAAAAGCCCCGGGACATCCTCAAATGAGCAGTTCTTC
TRBV4-1	TRBJ1-3	-	-	CASSLQGNTIYF	TGCGCCAGCAGCTTACAAGGAAACACCATATATTTT
TRBV28	TRBJ1-4	-	-	CASTSNEKLFF	TGTGCCAGCACCTCCAATGAAAAACTGTTTTTT
TRBV7-9	TRBJ1-2	-	-	CASSFGGYGYTF	TGTGCCAGCAGCTTTGGCGGCTATGGCTACACCTTC
TRBV14	TRBJ2-3	-	-	CASRRQSTDTQYF	TGTGCCAGTCGGAGGCAGAGCACAGATACGCAGTATTTT
TRBV3-1/TRBV3-2	TRBJ2-2	-	TRBD1	CASSLGTALNTGELFF	TGTGCCAGCAGCCTTGGGACAGCTTTGAACACCGGGGAGCTGTTTTTT
TRBV18	TRBJ1-4	-	-	CASSPLYGTGNEKLFF	TGTGCCAGCTCACCCCTGTATGGGACGGGGAATGAAAAACTGTTTTTT
TRBV30	TRBJ2-1	-	-	CAWLRTSPSSYNEQFF	TGTGCCTGGCTAAGGACGAGCCCCAGCTCCTACAATGAGCAGTTCTTC
TRBV2	TRBJ2-3	-	-	CASKTSLDLHTQYF	TGTGCCAGCAAGACAAGCTTAGACCTCCATACGCAGTATTTT
TRBV30	TRBJ2-2	once	-	CAWRDRNTGELFF	TGTGCCTGGAGGGACCGGAACACCGGGGAGCTGTTTTTT
TRBV5-1	TRBJ2-7	-	-	CASSLGVRAGTSYEQYF	TGCGCCAGCAGCTTGGGGGTCCGAGCGGGCACCTCCTACGAGCAGTACTTC
TRBV9	TRBJ2-3	-	-	CASSPGGTDTQYF	TGTGCCAGCAGCCCTGGGGGCACAGATACGCAGTATTTT
TRBV4-2	TRBJ1-3	-	-	CASSQDHRPGAGNTIYF	TGTGCCAGCAGCCAAGACCACAGGCCCGGGGCTGGAAACACCATATATTTT
TRBV2	TRBJ1-1	-	-	CASLDSLNTEAFF	TGTGCCAGCCTCGACTCATTGAACACTGAAGCTTTCTTT
TRBV7-9	TRBJ1-2	-	-	CASSLVTVYGYTF	TGTGCCAGCAGCTTAGTAACAGTCTATGGCTACACCTTC
TRBV27	TRBJ1-2	-	-	CASSLLAGQHGYTF	TGTGCCAGCAGTTTACTGGCAGGACAACATGGCTACACCTTC
TRBV3-1/TRBV3-2	TRBJ1-1	once	-	CASSLTQGNTEAFF	TGTGCCAGCAGCCTAACCCAGGGGAACACTGAAGCTTTCTTT
TRBV5-4	TRBJ2-7	-	TRBD2	CASSARETHAEQYF	TGTGCCAGCAGCGCGCGGGAGACGCACGCCGAGCAGTACTTC
TRBV14	TRBJ2-7	-	TRBD1	CASSQGTGGPYEQYF	TGTGCCAGCAGCCAAGGCACAGGGGGTCCCTACGAGCAGTACTTC
TRBV9	TRBJ2-7	-	-	CASSEGITSTYEQYF	TGTGCCAGCAGCGAGGGCATTACTTCGACCTACGAGCAGTACTTC
TRBV25-1	TRBJ1-1	-	-	CASSEARAGRFTEAFF	TGTGCCAGCAGTGAAGCTAGGGCGGGGCGGTTCACTGAAGCTTTCTTT
TRBV6-6	TRBJ1-3	-	-	CASSPTDSSGNTIYF	TGTGCCAGCAGTCCGACCGACAGCTCTGGAAACACCATATATTTT
TRBV6-5	TRBJ2-2	-	TRBD2	CASSWTSGSPGELFF	TGTGCCAGCAGTTGGACTAGCGGGAGTCCCGGGGAGCTGTTTTTT
TRBV5-1	TRBJ2-1	-	-	CASSLAVLGNEQFF	TGCGCCAGCAGCTTGGCCGTCCTTGGGAATGAGCAGTTCTTC
TRBV5-4	TRBJ2-3	-	-	CASTIHDSYTDTQYF	TGTGCCAGCACCATCCATGACAGCTACACAGATACGCAGTATTTT
TRBV6-6	TRBJ1-1	-	TRBD1	CASSLLLDRGYLNTEAFF	TGTGCCAGCAGTCTACTACTGGACAGGGGATACCTGAACACTGAAGCTTTCTTT
TRBV28	TRBJ2-5	-	TRBD1	CASRTTGVGAETQYF	TGTGCCAGCAGGACGACAGGGGTGGGAGCAGAGACCCAGTACTTC
TRBV7-2	TRBJ1-5	few	-	CASSLDSWGNQPQHF	TGTGCCAGCAGCTTAGATTCCTGGGGCAATCAGCCCCAGCATTTT
TRBV3-1/TRBV3-2	TRBJ1-3	-	-	CASSPQGPGNTIYF	TGTGCCAGCAGCCCCCAGGGGCCTGGAAACACCATATATTTT
TRBV21-1	TRBJ1-4	-	-	CASSKERINEKLFF	TGTGCCAGCAGCAAAGAACGGATTAATGAAAAACTGTTTTTT
TRBV28	TRBJ2-7	-	TRBD2	CASSSNGLAEYEQYF	TGTGCCAGCAGTTCCAATGGACTAGCCGAATACGAGCAGTACTTC
TRBV3-1/TRBV3-2	TRBJ1-4	once	-	CASSQFSEKLFF	TGTGCCAGCAGCCAATTCTCTGAAAAACTGTTTTTT
TRBV18	TRBJ2-1	-	-	CASSFRTFYNEQFF	TGTGCCAGCTCATTCCGGACATTTTACAATGAGCAGTTCTTC
TRBV28	TRBJ2-1	once	TRBD1	CASSRQGLHEQFF	TGTGCCAGCAGTCGACAGGGGTTGCATGAGCAGTTCTTC
TRBV14	TRBJ2-7	-	TRBD1	CASSQGFTGAYEQYF	TGTGCCAGCAGCCAAGGGTTTACAGGGGCCTACGAGCAGTACTTC
TRBV5-6	TRBJ1-1	-	-	CASSSTAATEAFF	TGTGCCAGCAGCTCGACAGCCGCTACTGAAGCTTTCTTT
TRBV5-1	TRBJ1-2	-	TRBD1	CASSLDRARDGYTF	TGCGCCAGCAGCCTAGACAGGGCCCGGGATGGCTACACCTTC
TRBV28	TRBJ2-7	-	TRBD1	CASSLPHTGGPEQYF	TGTGCCAGCAGTTTACCCCACACAGGGGGCCCCGAGCAGTACTTC
TRBV6-6	TRBJ1-6	-	-	CASSYWDSPLHF	TGTGCCAGCAGTTACTGGGATTCACCCCTCCACTTT
TRBV7-9	TRBJ1-6	-	-	CASSPGAGRDNSPLHF	TGTGCCAGCAGCCCTGGAGCAGGGCGGGATAATTCACCCCTCCACTTT